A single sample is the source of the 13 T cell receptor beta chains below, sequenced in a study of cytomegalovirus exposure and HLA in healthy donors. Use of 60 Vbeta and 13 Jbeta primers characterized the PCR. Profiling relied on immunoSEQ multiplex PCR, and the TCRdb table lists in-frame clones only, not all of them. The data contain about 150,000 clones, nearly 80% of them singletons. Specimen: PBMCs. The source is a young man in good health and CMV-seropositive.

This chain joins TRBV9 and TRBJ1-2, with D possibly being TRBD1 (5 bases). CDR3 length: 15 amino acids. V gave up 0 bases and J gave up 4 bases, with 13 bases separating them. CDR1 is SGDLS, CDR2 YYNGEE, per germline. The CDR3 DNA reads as TGTGCCAGCAGCGTAGGGAGCGGGGGAGCCTATGGCTACACCTTC. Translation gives CASSVGSGGAYGYTF.

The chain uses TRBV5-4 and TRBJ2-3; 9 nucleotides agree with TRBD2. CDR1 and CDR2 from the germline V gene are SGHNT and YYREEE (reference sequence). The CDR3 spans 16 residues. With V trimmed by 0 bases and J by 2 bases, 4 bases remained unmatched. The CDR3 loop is CASSLGLAGTTDTQYF. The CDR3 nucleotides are TGTGCCAGCAGCTTGGGGCTAGCGGGAACCACAGATACGCAGTATTTT.

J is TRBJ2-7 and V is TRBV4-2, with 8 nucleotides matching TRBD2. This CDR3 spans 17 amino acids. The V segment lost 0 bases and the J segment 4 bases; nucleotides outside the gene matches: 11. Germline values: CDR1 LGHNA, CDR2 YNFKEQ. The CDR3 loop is CASSQEWEREKAYEQYF. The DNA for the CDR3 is TGTGCCAGCAGCCAAGAATGGGAGCGGGAGAAGGCTTACGAGCAGTACTTC.

CDR3 in DNA: TGTGCCAGTAGTACTCGCCACAGCAAAAACATTCAGTACTTC. Amino acid sequence: CASSTRHSKNIQYF. This chain connects TRBV19 to TRBJ2-4; D uncertain. V dropped 4 bases and J dropped 3 bases, with 10 bases sitting between them. Looked up from germline, CDR1 is LNHDA and CDR2 is SQIVND (reference sequence). This CDR3 region has 14 residues.

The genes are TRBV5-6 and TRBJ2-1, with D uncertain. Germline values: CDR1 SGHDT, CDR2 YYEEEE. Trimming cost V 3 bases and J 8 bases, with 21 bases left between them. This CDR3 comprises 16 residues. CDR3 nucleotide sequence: TGTGCCAGCAGCTACAGAACAGAAGCCCTTATCGATGAGCAGTTCTTC. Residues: CASSYRTEALIDEQFF.

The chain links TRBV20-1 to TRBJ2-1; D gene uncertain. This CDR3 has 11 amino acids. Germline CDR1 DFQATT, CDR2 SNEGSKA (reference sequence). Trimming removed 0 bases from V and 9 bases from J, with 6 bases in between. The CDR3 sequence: CSARDSREQFF. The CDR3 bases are TGCAGTGCTAGAGATTCCCGTGAGCAGTTCTTC.

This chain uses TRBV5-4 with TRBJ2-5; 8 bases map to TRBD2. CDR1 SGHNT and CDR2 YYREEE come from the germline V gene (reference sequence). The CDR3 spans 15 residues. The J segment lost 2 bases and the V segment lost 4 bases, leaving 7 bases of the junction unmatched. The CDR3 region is CASSPEAGEQETQYF. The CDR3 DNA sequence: TGTGCCAGCAGCCCCGAAGCGGGGGAACAAGAGACCCAGTACTTC.

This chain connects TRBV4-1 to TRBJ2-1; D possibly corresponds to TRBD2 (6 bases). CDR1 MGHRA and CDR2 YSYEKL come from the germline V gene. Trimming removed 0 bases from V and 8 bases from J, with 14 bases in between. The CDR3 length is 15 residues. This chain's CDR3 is CASSQEGEVGDEQFF. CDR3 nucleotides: TGCGCCAGCAGCCAAGAGGGGGAGGTGGGGGATGAGCAGTTCTTC.

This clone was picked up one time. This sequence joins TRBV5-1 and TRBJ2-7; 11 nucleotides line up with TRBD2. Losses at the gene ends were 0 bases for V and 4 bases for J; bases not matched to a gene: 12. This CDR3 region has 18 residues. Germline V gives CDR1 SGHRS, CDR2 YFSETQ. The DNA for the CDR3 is TGCGCCAGCAGCTTGGAACCTCTCACTAGCGGGAGTTGGTACGAGCAGTACTTC. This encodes CASSLEPLTSGSWYEQYF.

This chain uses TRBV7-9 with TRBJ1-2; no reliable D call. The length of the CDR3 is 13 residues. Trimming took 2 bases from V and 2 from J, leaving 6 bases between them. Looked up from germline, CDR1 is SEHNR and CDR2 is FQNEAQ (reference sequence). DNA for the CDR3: TGTGCCAGCAGCTTAATAGAAAACTATGGCTACACCTTC. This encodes CASSLIENYGYTF.

Written as DNA, the CDR3 is TGTGCCAGTAGTCCTGGGCCCCTACGTGTGCAGTACTTC. It yields the protein CASSPGPLRVQYF. The gene calls are TRBV19 and TRBJ2-7; no reliable D call. The germline gives CDR1 LNHDA, CDR2 SQIVND (reference sequence). This CDR3 has 13 amino acids. Trimming cost V 5 bases and J 9 bases, with 17 bases left between them.

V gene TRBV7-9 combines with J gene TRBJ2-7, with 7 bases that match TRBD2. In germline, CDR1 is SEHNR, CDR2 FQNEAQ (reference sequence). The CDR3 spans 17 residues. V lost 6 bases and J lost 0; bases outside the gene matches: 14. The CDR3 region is CASRGGGLSNISYEQYF. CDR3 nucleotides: TGTGCCAGCAGGGGGGGAGGGTTAAGTAATATCTCCTACGAGCAGTACTTC.

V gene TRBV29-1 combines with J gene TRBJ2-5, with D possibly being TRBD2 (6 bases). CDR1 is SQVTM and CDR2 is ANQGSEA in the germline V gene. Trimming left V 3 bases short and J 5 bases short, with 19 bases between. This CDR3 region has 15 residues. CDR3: CSVDGSVGTRETQYF. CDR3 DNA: TGCAGCGTTGACGGGAGCGTCGGGACGAGGGAGACCCAGTACTTC.